One and the same sample provided the 30 T cell receptor beta chains below, sequenced in a study of blood T cell repertoires in COVID-19. TCRdb keeps only in-frame clones here, not all; method: immunoSEQ multiplex PCR. The table records around 80,000 clones, about 80% of them present only once. Sequencing input: peripheral blood. These TCRs come from a woman in her 70s with acute or convalescent COVID-19.

Written as DNA, the CDR3 is TGTGCCAGCAGTTACCCGACAGGGGGCCGGGAGTGGAATCAGCCCCAGCATTTT. Translating it yields CASSYPTGGREWNQPQHF. The chain couples TRBV6-2 or TRBV6-3 to TRBJ1-5; 10 nucleotides match TRBD1. Trimming removed 2 bases from V and 4 bases from J; junction bases left unmatched: 11. The CDR3 length is 18 residues. Germline CDR1 and CDR2: MNHEY and SVGEGT.

The table lists this clone with a count of one. The chain carries TRBV7-9 and TRBJ2-7; D is possibly TRBD2 (6 bases). With 7 bases removed from V and 7 bases from J, the gap between germline ends came to 20 bases. Germline V gives CDR1 SEHNR, CDR2 FQNEAQ (reference sequence). The CDR3 covers 14 residues. The CDR3 DNA follows: TGTGCCAGCAACGTGGACGGGGGAGGTTGGGAGCAGTACTTC. Protein: CASNVDGGGWEQYF.

This chain links TRBV11-3 with TRBJ2-1, with 8 bases lining up with TRBD2. This CDR3 contains 14 residues. With V trimmed by 4 bases and J by 16 bases, 15 bases remained unmatched. Germline V gene sequence: CDR1 SGHNT, CDR2 YENEEA. CDR3 region: CASSSSRPGLGSFF. Here the CDR3 DNA reads TGTGCCAGCAGCTCGTCACGACCGGGACTAGGGAGTTTCTTC.

This chain connects TRBV11-3 to TRBJ1-2; possible D gene TRBD1, 5 bases. Per germline, CDR1 SGHNT and CDR2 YENEEA. CDR3 length: 13 residues. V lost 4 bases to trimming and J lost 8 bases, with 14 bases between them. The CDR3 DNA follows: TGTGCCAGCAGCTCCCCAGGGCCTCGCGGCTACACCTTC. It codes for CASSSPGPRGYTF.

The J gene is TRBJ1-1, the V gene TRBV5-6; 7 bases agree with TRBD1. The CDR3 loop spans 15 amino acids. Germline V CDR1 and CDR2: SGHDT, YYEEEE. With V trimmed by 3 bases and J by 5 bases, 10 bases remained unmatched. In DNA form, the CDR3 reads TGTGCCAGCAGCTACCGACAGGGCGAGAGGACTGAAGCTTTCTTT. Protein product: CASSYRQGERTEAFF.

The V gene is TRBV15, the J gene TRBJ1-2, with TRBD1 identical over 8 bases. Germline assignment: CDR1 LNHNV and CDR2 YYDKDF (reference sequence). The CDR3 contains 15 residues. V lost 3 bases and J lost 4; bases outside the gene matches: 7. CDR3 region: CATSRGQESGYGYTF. The CDR3, as DNA: TGTGCCACCAGCAGGGGACAGGAGTCGGGCTATGGCTACACCTTC.

The rearrangement links TRBV18 to TRBJ1-2; D is possibly TRBD1 (6 bases). Trimming shortened V by 2 bases and J by 4 bases, and 11 bases separated the two germline ends. CDR3 size: 14 residues. Germline V gives CDR1 KGHSH, CDR2 LQKENI. The chain's CDR3 is CASSPDRNLYGYTF. CDR3 in DNA: TGTGCCAGCTCACCAGACAGGAACCTCTATGGCTACACCTTC.

The chain couples TRBV15 to TRBJ1-3; 8 bases are a match to TRBD1. Germline trimming cut 1 base from V and 7 bases from J; bases unmatched to any gene: 6. Germline V gives CDR1 LNHNV, CDR2 YYDKDF (reference sequence). This CDR3 is built from 15 residues. In DNA form, the CDR3 reads TGTGCCACCAGCAGAGGGGGACAGGAGGCGAACACCATATATTTT. It is translated as CATSRGGQEANTIYF.

This chain uses TRBV18 with TRBJ1-4; 7 bases are shared with TRBD1. The CDR3 length is 13 residues. In germline, CDR1 is KGHSH, CDR2 LQKENI. J was trimmed by 6 bases and V by 2 bases; bases with no gene match: 0. The CDR3 region has the DNA TGTGCCAGCTCACCAGACAGGGATGAAAAACTGTTTTTT. This translates into CASSPDRDEKLFF.

The chain is built from TRBV5-8 and TRBJ2-5; no definite D call. The ends were cut back, 5 bases at V and 5 bases at J, with 13 bases in the middle. Germline CDR1 is SGHTS and CDR2 is YDEGEE. CDR3 length: 13 amino acids. CDR3 in amino acids: CASRALAGETQYF. The CDR3 DNA reads as TGTGCCAGCAGGGCGTTAGCTGGCGAGACCCAGTACTTC.

This rearrangement joins TRBV27 to TRBJ1-2, with 9 bases matching TRBD1. Germline values: CDR1 MNHEY, CDR2 SMNVEV (reference sequence). The V and J ends lost 6 bases and 5 bases, in that order; junction bases with no gene match: 7. CDR3 length: 14 amino acids. The CDR3 reads CASSRGQGNYGYTF. As DNA, the CDR3 is TGTGCCAGCAGCCGCGGACAGGGGAATTATGGCTACACCTTC.

V is TRBV5-4 and J is TRBJ2-1, with TRBD1 identical over 9 bases. The V gene end was trimmed by 4 bases and the J gene end by 8 bases; junction bases not matched to a gene: 7. CDR3 size: 14 residues. CDR1 is SGHNT, CDR2 YYREEE, per germline (reference sequence). The CDR3 bases are TGTGCCAGCAGCCACGGGACAGGGTCGTATGAGCAGTTCTTC. This gives the protein CASSHGTGSYEQFF.

The V and J genes are TRBV28 and TRBJ1-4; a weak D match, TRBD1 (5 bases). There are 14 residues in the CDR3. Germline CDR1 is MDHEN and CDR2 is SYDVKM. The ends were cut back, 7 bases at V and 4 bases at J, with 13 bases in the middle. This CDR3 reads CASMSQGSNEKLFF. The DNA for the CDR3 is TGTGCCAGCATGAGTCAGGGAAGTAATGAAAAACTGTTTTTT.

The CDR3 region has the DNA TGTGCCAGCAGCTTACAGGGTGAAAACACTGAAGCTTTCTTT. Protein product: CASSLQGENTEAFF. The V call is TRBV7-2, the J call TRBJ1-1; D might be TRBD1 (5 bases). V was clipped by 2 bases and J by 2 bases, with 9 bases between them. The CDR3 extends over 14 amino acids. CDR1 SGHTA and CDR2 FQGNSA come from the germline V gene.

The chain uses TRBV27 and TRBJ1-1; a possible D gene is TRBD1 (6 bases). V lost 6 bases to trimming and J lost 6 bases, with 14 bases between them. This CDR3 region has 13 residues. Germline V CDR1 and CDR2: MNHEY, SMNVEV (reference sequence). The CDR3 coding sequence is TGTGCCAGCAGGGGGGGGGCTATCCCTGAAGCTTTCTTT. As protein: CASRGGAIPEAFF.

This clone has only one observation. The chain carries TRBV6-2 or TRBV6-3 and TRBJ1-1, with D unclear. This CDR3 is 13 amino acids long. The ends were cut back, 4 bases at V and 0 bases at J, with 6 bases in the middle. CDR1 MNHEY and CDR2 SVGEGT come from the germline V gene. CDR3 sequence: CASSLYMNTEAFF. In nucleotides, the CDR3 is TGTGCCAGCAGTTTATATATGAACACTGAAGCTTTCTTT.

The chain has TRBV19 and TRBJ1-4; 7 positions agree with TRBD1. Germline trimming cut 7 bases from V and 5 bases from J; bases unmatched to any gene: 10. CDR3 length: 15 residues. Germline values: CDR1 LNHDA, CDR2 SQIVND (reference sequence). CDR3 nucleotide sequence: TGTGCCAGTAACCATCTTGGACAGGCAAATGAAAAACTGTTTTTT. As protein: CASNHLGQANEKLFF.

The chain combines TRBV27 with TRBJ1-6, with unresolved D. Germline V CDR1 and CDR2: MNHEY, SMNVEV (reference sequence). V shed 5 bases and J shed 9 bases, with 8 bases lying between them. This CDR3 has 12 residues. CDR3 DNA sequence: TGTGCCAGCAGTATTTCGGGTTCACCCCTCCACTTT. Amino acids: CASSISGSPLHF.

The chain joins TRBV12-3 or TRBV12-4 to TRBJ1-2, with 8 bases fitting TRBD1. V lost 6 bases, J lost 7 bases, and 7 bases stayed unmatched. This CDR3 spans 13 amino acids. DNA of the CDR3: TGTGCCAGCAGCCCGGACAGGGAGCTTGGCTACACCTTC. Translated, it gives CASSPDRELGYTF.

The chain carries TRBV20-1 and TRBJ1-1; D gene ambiguous. From germline, CDR1 is DFQATT and CDR2 SNEGSKA (reference sequence). Trimming removed 3 bases from V and 7 bases from J, with 9 bases in between. This CDR3 comprises 11 residues. Here the CDR3 DNA reads TGCAGTGCTAGTTTTTATATTGAAGCTTTCTTT. Translated: CSASFYIEAFF.

In this sample, this clone turned up a few times. The CDR3 coding sequence is TGTGCCACGGGTGCTGGGGCCGGTAGCACAGATACGCAGTATTTT. Protein sequence: CATGAGAGSTDTQYF. The gene calls are TRBV24-1 and TRBJ2-3, with a tentative D call TRBD1 (5 bases). Germline CDR1 reads KGHDR; CDR2 reads SFDVKD. V was clipped by 10 bases and J by 0 bases, with 16 bases between them. This CDR3 has 15 residues.

The chain joins TRBV6-5 to TRBJ2-7; D not resolved. Per the germline V gene, CDR1 is MNHEY and CDR2 is SVGAGI. The CDR3 length is 14 residues. V lost 2 bases to trimming and J lost 6 bases, with 14 bases between them. CDR3 sequence reads: CASSYTGQAAEQYF. Here the CDR3 DNA reads TGTGCCAGCAGTTACACTGGCCAGGCTGCCGAGCAGTACTTC.

The count of this clone is one. The chain joins TRBV12-5 to TRBJ1-2; 8 bases agree with TRBD1. The V gene's germline CDR1 is LGHNT and CDR2 FRNRAP. The trim removed 1 base at V and 7 bases at J, leaving 5 bases unmatched. The CDR3 length is 14 residues. In DNA form, the CDR3 reads TGTGCTAGTGGTTTGGGGACAGGGCTTCTTGGCTACACCTTC. This encodes CASGLGTGLLGYTF.

This clone was detected once. The rearrangement links TRBV7-9 to TRBJ2-2; D may be TRBD1 (6 bases). The CDR3 is 16 amino acids. CDR1 SEHNR and CDR2 FQNEAQ come from the germline V gene (reference sequence). Deletions cut 5 bases from V and 2 bases from J, with 15 bases between. CDR3 amino acids: CASSQLRTENTGELFF. Written as DNA, the CDR3 is TGTGCCAGCAGCCAACTTAGGACAGAAAACACCGGGGAGCTGTTTTTT.

The genes are TRBV6-6 and TRBJ2-1; 9 nucleotides line up with TRBD2. Germline CDR1 is MNHNY and CDR2 is SVGAGI (reference sequence). The CDR3 length is 16 residues. Trimming cost V 6 bases and J 1 base; bases outside gene matches: 7. The CDR3 sequence: CASSLRLAASYNEQFF. CDR3 sequence (DNA): TGTGCCAGCAGCCTCCGACTAGCGGCATCCTACAATGAGCAGTTCTTC.

This chain connects TRBV29-1 to TRBJ1-1; D is undetermined. Trimming cost V 8 bases and J 1 base, with 14 bases left between them. Germline V gene data show CDR1 as SQVTM and CDR2 as ANQGSEA. The CDR3 extends over 13 amino acids. The CDR3 coding sequence is TGCAGCTCCAGGTTGGGAGGGAACACTGAAGCTTTCTTT. This codes for CSSRLGGNTEAFF. Combining the CDR3 with reference TRBV29-1 and TRBJ1-1 gives the whole variable domain SAVISQKPSRDICQRGTSLTIQCQVDSQVTMMFWYRQQPGQSLTLIATANQGSEATYESGFVIDKFPISRPNLTFSTLTVSNMSPEDSSIYLCSSRLGGNTEAFFGQGTRLTVV.

V is TRBV4-3 and J is TRBJ2-1, with D possibly TRBD1 on 6 matching bases. The V end lost 0 bases, the J end lost 7 bases, and 10 bases lay between the germline ends. Germline V gene data show CDR1 as LGHNA and CDR2 as YSLEER. This CDR3 is built from 14 residues. The CDR3 here is CASSQDTGTNEQFF. The DNA of the CDR3 is TGCGCCAGCAGCCAAGATACAGGGACGAATGAGCAGTTCTTC.

This rearrangement joins TRBV9 to TRBJ2-1, with D tentatively TRBD2 (7 bases). In germline, CDR1 is SGDLS, CDR2 YYNGEE. CDR3 length: 16 amino acids. V dropped 0 bases and J dropped 6 bases, with 16 bases sitting between them. The CDR3 DNA follows: TGTGCCAGCAGCGTAGTTCGTGGGGGGGCTCGCAATGAGCAGTTCTTC. It specifies CASSVVRGGARNEQFF.

This clone occurred a few times. The chain joins TRBV5-6 to TRBJ1-5; 12 bases are shared with TRBD1. CDR1 is SGHDT, CDR2 YYEEEE, per germline. There are 15 residues in the CDR3. The ends lost 2 bases at V and 6 bases at J; junction bases unmatched: 3. The DNA of the CDR3 is TGTGCCAGCAGCTTCGGGACAGGGGGCCGTCAGCCCCAGCATTTT. This sequence encodes CASSFGTGGRQPQHF.

The V and J genes are TRBV4-3 and TRBJ2-3, with D perhaps TRBD2 (6 bases). Per the germline V gene, CDR1 is LGHNA and CDR2 is YSLEER. This CDR3 comprises 15 residues. Trimming pared 1 base from V and 5 bases from J, leaving 13 bases between. CDR3 region: CASSQGGKGGDTQYF. In DNA form, the CDR3 reads TGCGCCAGCAGCCAAGGGGGGAAGGGAGGAGATACGCAGTATTTT.